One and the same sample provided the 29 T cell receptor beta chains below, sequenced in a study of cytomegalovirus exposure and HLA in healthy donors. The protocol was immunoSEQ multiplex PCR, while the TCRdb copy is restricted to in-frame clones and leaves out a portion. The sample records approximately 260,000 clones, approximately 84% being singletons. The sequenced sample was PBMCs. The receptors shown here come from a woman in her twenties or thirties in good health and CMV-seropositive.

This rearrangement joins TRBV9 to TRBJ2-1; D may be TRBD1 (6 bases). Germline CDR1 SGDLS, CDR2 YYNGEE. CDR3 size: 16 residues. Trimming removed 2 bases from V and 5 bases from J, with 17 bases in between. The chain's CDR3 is CASSVLGGRTNNEQFF. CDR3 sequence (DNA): TGTGCCAGCAGCGTCTTAGGGGGAAGGACAAACAATGAGCAGTTCTTC.

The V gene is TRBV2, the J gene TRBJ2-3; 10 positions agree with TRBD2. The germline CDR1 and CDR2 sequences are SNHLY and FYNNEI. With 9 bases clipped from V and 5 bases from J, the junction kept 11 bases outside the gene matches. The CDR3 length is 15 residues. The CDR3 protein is CASQLAGREGDTQYF. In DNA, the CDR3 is TGTGCCAGTCAACTAGCGGGAAGGGAGGGAGATACGCAGTATTTT. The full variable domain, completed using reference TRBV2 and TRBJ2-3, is EPEVTQTPSHQVTQMGQEVILRCVPISNHLYFYWYRQILGQKVEFLVSFYNNEISEKSEIFDDQFSVERPDGSNFTLKIRSTKLEDSAMYFCASQLAGREGDTQYFGPGTRLTVL.

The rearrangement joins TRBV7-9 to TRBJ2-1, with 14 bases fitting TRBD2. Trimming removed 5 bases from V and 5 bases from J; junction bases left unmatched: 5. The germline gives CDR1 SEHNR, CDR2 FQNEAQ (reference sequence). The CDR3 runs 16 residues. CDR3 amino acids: CASSEGLAGDNNEQFF. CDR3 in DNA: TGTGCCAGCAGCGAGGGACTAGCGGGGGATAACAATGAGCAGTTCTTC.

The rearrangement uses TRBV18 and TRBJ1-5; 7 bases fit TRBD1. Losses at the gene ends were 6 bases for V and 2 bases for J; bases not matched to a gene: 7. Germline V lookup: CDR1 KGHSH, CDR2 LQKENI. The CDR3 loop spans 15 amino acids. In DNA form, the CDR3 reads TGTGCCAGCTCCCTAGACAGGGTGGGCAATCAGCCCCAGCATTTT. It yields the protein CASSLDRVGNQPQHF.

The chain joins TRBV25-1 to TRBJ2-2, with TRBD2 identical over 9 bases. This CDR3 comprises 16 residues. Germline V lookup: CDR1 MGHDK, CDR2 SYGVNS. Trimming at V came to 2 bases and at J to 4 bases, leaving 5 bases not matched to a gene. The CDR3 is CASSELSAGGTGELFF. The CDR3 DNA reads TGTGCCAGCAGTGAACTTTCAGCGGGAGGCACCGGGGAGCTGTTTTTT. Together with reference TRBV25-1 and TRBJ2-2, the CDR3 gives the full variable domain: EADIYQTPRYLVIGTGKKITLECSQTMGHDKMYWYQQDPGMELHLIHYSYGVNSTEKGDLSSESTVSRIRTEHFPLTLESARPSHTSQYLCASSELSAGGTGELFFGEGSRLTVL.

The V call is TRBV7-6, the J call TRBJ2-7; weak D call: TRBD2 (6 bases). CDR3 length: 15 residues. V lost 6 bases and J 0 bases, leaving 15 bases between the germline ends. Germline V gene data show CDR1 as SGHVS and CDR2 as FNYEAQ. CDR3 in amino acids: CASSWSGQPSYEQYF. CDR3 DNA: TGTGCCAGCAGTTGGAGCGGGCAGCCCTCCTACGAGCAGTACTTC.

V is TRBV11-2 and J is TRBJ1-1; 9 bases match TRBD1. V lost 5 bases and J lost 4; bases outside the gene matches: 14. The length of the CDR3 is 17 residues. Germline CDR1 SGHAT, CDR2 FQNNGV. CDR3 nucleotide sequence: TGTGCCAGCAGCCGATACGTACAGGGGGCGGCCGGCACTGAAGCTTTCTTT. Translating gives CASSRYVQGAAGTEAFF.

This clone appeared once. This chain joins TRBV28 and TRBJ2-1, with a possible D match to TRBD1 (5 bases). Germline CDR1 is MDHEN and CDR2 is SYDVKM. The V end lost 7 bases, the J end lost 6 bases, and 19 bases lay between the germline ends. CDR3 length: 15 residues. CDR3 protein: CASTDRQGPRNEQFF. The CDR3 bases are TGTGCCAGCACCGATCGGCAGGGCCCACGCAATGAGCAGTTCTTC.

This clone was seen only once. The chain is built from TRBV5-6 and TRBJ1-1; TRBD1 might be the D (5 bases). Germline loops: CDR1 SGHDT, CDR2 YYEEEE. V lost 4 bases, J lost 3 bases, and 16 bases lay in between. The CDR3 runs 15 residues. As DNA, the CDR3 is TGTGCCAGCAGCCCCGGGGGGATCCAGCACACTGAAGCTTTCTTT. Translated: CASSPGGIQHTEAFF.

For the CDR3, the DNA is TGTGCCAGCTCACCGGTCGCTAGCGGGAGGACGGATGAGCAGTTCTTC. It is translated as CASSPVASGRTDEQFF. The gene calls are TRBV18 and TRBJ2-1, with 11 bases lining up with TRBD2. Germline V lookup: CDR1 KGHSH, CDR2 LQKENI. The V segment lost 3 bases and the J segment 8 bases; nucleotides outside the gene matches: 9. This CDR3 contains 16 residues.

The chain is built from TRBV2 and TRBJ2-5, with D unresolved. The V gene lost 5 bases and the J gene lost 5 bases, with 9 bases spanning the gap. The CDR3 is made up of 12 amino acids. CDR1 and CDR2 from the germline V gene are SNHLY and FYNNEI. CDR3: CASSSRSETQYF. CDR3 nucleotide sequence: TGTGCCAGCAGTAGTAGGAGTGAGACCCAGTACTTC.

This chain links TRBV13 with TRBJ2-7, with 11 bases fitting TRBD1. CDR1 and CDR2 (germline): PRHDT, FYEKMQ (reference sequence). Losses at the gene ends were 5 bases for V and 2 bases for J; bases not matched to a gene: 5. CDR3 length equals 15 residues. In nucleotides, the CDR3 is TGTGCCAGCAGCACCCGGACAGGGGGCCCCTACGAGCAGTACTTC. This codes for CASSTRTGGPYEQYF.

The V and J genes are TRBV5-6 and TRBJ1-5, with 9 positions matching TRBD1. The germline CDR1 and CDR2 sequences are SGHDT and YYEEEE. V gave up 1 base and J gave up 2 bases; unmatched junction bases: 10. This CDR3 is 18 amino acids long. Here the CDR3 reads CASSLWDRDEWGNQPQHF. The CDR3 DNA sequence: TGTGCCAGCAGCTTGTGGGACAGGGATGAATGGGGCAATCAGCCCCAGCATTTT.

The CDR3 coding sequence is TGTGCCAGTCTAGCGGGCACCGGGGAGCTGTTTTTT. It specifies CASLAGTGELFF. V usage is TRBV2 and J usage is TRBJ2-2, with 8 positions matching TRBD2. The CDR3 covers 12 residues. Per germline, CDR1 SNHLY and CDR2 FYNNEI. Trimming at V came to 9 bases and at J to 4 bases, leaving 1 base not matched to a gene. Filled out from reference TRBV2 and TRBJ2-2, the complete variable domain reads EPEVTQTPSHQVTQMGQEVILRCVPISNHLYFYWYRQILGQKVEFLVSFYNNEISEKSEIFDDQFSVERPDGSNFTLKIRSTKLEDSAMYFCASLAGTGELFFGEGSRLTVL.

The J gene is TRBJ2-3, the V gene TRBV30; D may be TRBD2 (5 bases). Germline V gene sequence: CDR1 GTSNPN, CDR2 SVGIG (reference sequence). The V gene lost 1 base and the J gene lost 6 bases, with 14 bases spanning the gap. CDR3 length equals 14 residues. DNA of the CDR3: TGTGCCTGGAGTGCTTCTAGCCCAATTGATACGCAGTATTTT. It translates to CAWSASSPIDTQYF.

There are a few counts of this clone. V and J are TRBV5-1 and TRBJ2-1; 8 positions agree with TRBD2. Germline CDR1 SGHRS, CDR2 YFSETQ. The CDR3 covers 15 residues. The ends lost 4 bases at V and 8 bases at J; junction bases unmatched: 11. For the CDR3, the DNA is TGCGCCAGCAGCGAAGCCGGGACTAGGAGTTATGAGCAGTTCTTC. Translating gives CASSEAGTRSYEQFF.

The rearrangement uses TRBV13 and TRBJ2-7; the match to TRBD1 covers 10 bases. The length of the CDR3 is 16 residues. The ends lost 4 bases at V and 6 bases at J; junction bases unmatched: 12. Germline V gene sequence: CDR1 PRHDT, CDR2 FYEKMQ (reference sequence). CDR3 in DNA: TGTGCCAGCAGCTCCGGCCCCGGGACAGGGGCCTCCGAGCAGTACTTC. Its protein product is CASSSGPGTGASEQYF.

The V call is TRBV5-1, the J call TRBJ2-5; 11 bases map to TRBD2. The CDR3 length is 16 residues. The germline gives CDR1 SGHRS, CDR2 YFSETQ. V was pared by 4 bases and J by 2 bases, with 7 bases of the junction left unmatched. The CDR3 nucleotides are TGCGCCAGCAGCGTGCCACTAGCGGGAGATCAAGAGACCCAGTACTTC. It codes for CASSVPLAGDQETQYF.

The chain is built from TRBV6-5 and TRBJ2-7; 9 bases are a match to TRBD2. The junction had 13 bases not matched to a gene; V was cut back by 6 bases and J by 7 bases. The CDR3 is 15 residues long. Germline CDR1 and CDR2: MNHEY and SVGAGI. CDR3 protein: CASSAVVAGVGEQYF. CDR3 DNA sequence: TGTGCCAGCAGCGCCGTGGTAGCGGGAGTTGGGGAGCAGTACTTC.

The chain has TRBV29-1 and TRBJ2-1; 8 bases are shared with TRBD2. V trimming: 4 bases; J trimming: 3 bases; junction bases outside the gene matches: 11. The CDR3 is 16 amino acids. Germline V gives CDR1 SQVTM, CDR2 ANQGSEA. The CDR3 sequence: CSVGILAGGLYNEQFF. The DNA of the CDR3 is TGCAGCGTTGGGATACTGGCGGGAGGTCTCTACAATGAGCAGTTCTTC.

CDR3: CSARPMETQYF. The CDR3, as DNA: TGCAGTGCTAGACCTATGGAGACCCAGTACTTC. The gene calls are TRBV20-1 and TRBJ2-5; D ambiguous. With 2 bases removed from V and 5 bases from J, the gap between germline ends came to 6 bases. Germline-derived CDR1 and CDR2 are DFQATT and SNEGSKA (reference sequence). CDR3 length: 11 residues.

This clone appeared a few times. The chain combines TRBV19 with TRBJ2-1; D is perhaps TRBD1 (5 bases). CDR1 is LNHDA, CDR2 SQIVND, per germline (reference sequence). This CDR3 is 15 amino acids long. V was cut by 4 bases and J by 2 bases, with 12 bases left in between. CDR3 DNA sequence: TGTGCCAGTAGTACCCGGACATTAACCTACAATGAGCAGTTCTTC. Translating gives CASSTRTLTYNEQFF.

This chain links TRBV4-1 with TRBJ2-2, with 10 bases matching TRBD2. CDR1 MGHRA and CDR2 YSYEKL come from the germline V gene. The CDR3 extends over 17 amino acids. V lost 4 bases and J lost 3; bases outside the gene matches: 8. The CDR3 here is CASSPITGTSDTGELFF. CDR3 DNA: TGCGCCAGCAGCCCCATAACCGGGACTAGCGACACCGGGGAGCTGTTTTTT.

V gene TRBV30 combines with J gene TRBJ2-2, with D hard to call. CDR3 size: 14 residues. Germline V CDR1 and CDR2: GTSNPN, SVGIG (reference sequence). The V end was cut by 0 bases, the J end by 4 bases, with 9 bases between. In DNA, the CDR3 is TGTGCCTGGAGTGTACGACTCGGCACCGGGGAGCTGTTTTTT. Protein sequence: CAWSVRLGTGELFF.

The DNA of the CDR3 is TGTGCCACCTGCGTATCGGGGAGGGGCAATCAGCCCCAGCATTTT. Encoded protein: CATCVSGRGNQPQHF. The chain uses TRBV6-6 and TRBJ1-5; unclear D gene. The length of the CDR3 is 15 residues. CDR1 is MNHNY and CDR2 is SVGAGI in the germline V gene (reference sequence). Trimming removed 10 bases from V and 2 bases from J, with 18 bases in between.

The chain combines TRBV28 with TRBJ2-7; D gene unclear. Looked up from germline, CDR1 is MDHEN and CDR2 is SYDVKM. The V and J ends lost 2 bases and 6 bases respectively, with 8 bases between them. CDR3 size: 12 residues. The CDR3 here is CASSLMGLEQYF. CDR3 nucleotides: TGTGCCAGCAGTTTAATGGGCCTCGAGCAGTACTTC.

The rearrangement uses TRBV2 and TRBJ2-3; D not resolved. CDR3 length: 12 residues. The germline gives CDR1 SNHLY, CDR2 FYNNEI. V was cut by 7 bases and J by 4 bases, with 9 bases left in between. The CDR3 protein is CASIDGSDTQYF. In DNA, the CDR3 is TGTGCCAGCATCGACGGGTCAGATACGCAGTATTTT.

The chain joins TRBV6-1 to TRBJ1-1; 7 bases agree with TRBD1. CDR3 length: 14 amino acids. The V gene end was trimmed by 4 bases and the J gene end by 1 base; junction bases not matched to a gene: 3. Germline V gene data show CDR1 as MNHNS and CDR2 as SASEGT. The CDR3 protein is CASSGKGANTEAFF. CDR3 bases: TGTGCCAGCAGTGGTAAGGGGGCGAACACTGAAGCTTTCTTT.

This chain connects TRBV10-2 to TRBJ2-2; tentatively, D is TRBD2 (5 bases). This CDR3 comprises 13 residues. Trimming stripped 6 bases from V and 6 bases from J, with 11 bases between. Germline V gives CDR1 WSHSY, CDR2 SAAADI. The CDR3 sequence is CASSLTGSGELFF. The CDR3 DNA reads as TGCGCCAGCAGCCTGACGGGGTCCGGGGAGCTGTTTTTT.